These T cell receptor beta chains were read from a single sample in a study of cytomegalovirus exposure and HLA in healthy donors. Sequenced by immunoSEQ multiplex PCR; TCRdb stores in-frame clones only, minus some. The table lists tens of thousands of clones. The sequencing sample was made of PBMCs. Source of these receptors: a woman in her late teens or twenties in good health and CMV-seronegative. Each CDR3 is given with its conserved first and last residue. Fields, in order: J gene, D gene, V gene, CDR3 protein, CDR3 DNA. D genes are given only for firm matches.

TRBJ1-1	TRBD1	TRBV6-5	CASSDRENTEAFF	TGTGCCAGCAGTGACAGGGAGAACACTGAAGCTTTCTTT
TRBJ1-1	NA	TRBV6-6	CASGQGQVDTEAFF	TGTGCCAGCGGGCAGGGCCAGGTGGACACTGAAGCTTTCTTT
TRBJ2-1	NA	TRBV30	CAWSPPGARSDNEQFF	TGTGCCTGGAGCCCACCAGGGGCACGGTCCGACAATGAGCAGTTCTTC
TRBJ2-3	NA	TRBV6-6	CASSQDNTDTQYF	TGTGCCAGCAGTCAGGACAACACAGATACGCAGTATTTT
TRBJ1-5	NA	TRBV11-2	CASSPTGNQPQHF	TGTGCCAGCAGCCCTACAGGGAATCAGCCCCAGCATTTT
TRBJ2-3	NA	TRBV7-2	CASSFGVRVVDTQYF	TGTGCCAGCAGCTTCGGGGTTAGGGTAGTAGATACGCAGTATTTT
TRBJ2-7	NA	TRBV7-2	CASSLAAGASYEQYF	TGTGCCAGCAGCTTAGCGGCGGGGGCCTCCTACGAGCAGTACTTC
TRBJ2-6	NA	TRBV19	CATALGVSGANVLTF	TGTGCCACCGCGTTAGGGGTCTCTGGGGCCAACGTCCTGACTTTC
TRBJ1-5	NA	TRBV18	CASSPSDILEPQHF	TGTGCCAGCTCACCGTCTGACATCCTGGAGCCCCAGCATTTT
TRBJ1-1	NA	TRBV11-3	CASSDPQGKAEAFF	TGTGCCAGCAGTGACCCTCAGGGTAAGGCTGAAGCTTTCTTT
TRBJ1-5	NA	TRBV6-6	CASGDGQPQHF	TGTGCCTCAGGGGACGGTCAGCCCCAGCATTTT
TRBJ1-1	TRBD1	TRBV25-1	CASSGQGATEAFF	TGTGCCAGCAGTGGACAGGGTGCCACTGAAGCTTTCTTT
TRBJ1-1	NA	TRBV30	CARTTGVRTEAFF	TGTGCCCGGACGACGGGAGTTCGGACTGAAGCTTTCTTT
TRBJ2-5	NA	TRBV29-1	CSVDNGVGETQYF	TGCAGCGTTGACAACGGGGTGGGGGAGACCCAGTACTTC
TRBJ2-3	NA	TRBV5-1	CASSLQSTDTQYF	TGCGCCAGCAGCTTGCAGTCCACAGATACGCAGTATTTT
TRBJ2-7	TRBD1	TRBV9	CASSLRTGGDEQYF	TGTGCCAGCAGCCTCCGGACAGGGGGGGACGAGCAGTACTTC
TRBJ1-5	NA	TRBV25-1	CASSEDRTDKSNQPQHF	TGTGCCAGCAGTGAAGACAGAACCGATAAGTCCAATCAGCCCCAGCATTTT
TRBJ2-3	TRBD2	TRBV30	CSTSGSDAQYF	TGTTCGACTAGCGGGAGTGATGCGCAGTATTTT
TRBJ1-5	TRBD1	TRBV27	CASGYAGGTGQPQHF	TGTGCCAGCGGGTACGCAGGGGGGACGGGTCAGCCCCAGCATTTT
TRBJ2-1	NA	TRBV11-3	CASSLSPWAGRSYNEQFF	TGTGCCAGCAGCTTGAGCCCCTGGGCGGGGCGCTCCTACAATGAGCAGTTCTTC
TRBJ2-7	NA	TRBV11-2	CASSLDLGRKYF	TGTGCCAGCAGCTTAGACCTGGGGCGAAAGTACTTC
TRBJ1-2	TRBD1	TRBV5-4	CASSGNRGPSGYTF	TGTGCCAGCAGCGGCAACAGGGGCCCCAGTGGCTACACCTTC
TRBJ2-7	TRBD1	TRBV4-1	CASSPVGTDYEQYF	TGCGCCAGCAGTCCCGTCGGGACAGACTACGAGCAGTACTTC
TRBJ2-3	TRBD1	TRBV27	CASSIRQGADTQYF	TGTGCCAGCAGTATCCGACAGGGGGCAGATACGCAGTATTTT
TRBJ2-1	NA	TRBV29-1	CSVGKSTRHNEQFF	TGCAGCGTTGGGAAGTCTACGAGGCACAATGAGCAGTTCTTC
TRBJ1-2	NA	TRBV29-1	CSVEEYGYTF	TGCAGCGTTGAGGAGTATGGCTACACCTTC
TRBJ1-1	NA	TRBV6-5	CASSYSNLANTEAFF	TGTGCCAGCAGTTACTCGAACCTAGCGAACACTGAAGCTTTCTTT
TRBJ2-2	TRBD2	TRBV19	CASSGGSGTGELFF	TGTGCCAGTAGTGGCGGGAGTGGCACCGGGGAGCTGTTTTTT
TRBJ1-1	NA	TRBV18	CASSPAGPNTEAFF	TGTGCCAGCTCACCAGCGGGACCGAACACTGAAGCTTTCTTT
TRBJ2-5	NA	TRBV30	CAWRETVVENQYF	TGTGCCTGGAGGGAGACCGTGGTAGAGAACCAGTACTTC
TRBJ2-3	NA	TRBV30	CAWSEGRGSDTQYF	TGTGCCTGGAGTGAAGGTAGGGGATCAGATACGCAGTATTTT
TRBJ1-2	NA	TRBV4-2	CASSQDKGHFNYGYTF	TGTGCCAGCAGCCAAGATAAGGGACACTTTAACTATGGCTACACCTTC
TRBJ1-1	TRBD1	TRBV13	CASSSQGGNTEAFF	TGTGCCAGCAGCTCACAGGGGGGGAACACTGAAGCTTTCTTT
TRBJ1-3	NA	TRBV5-1	CASSPVTESSGNTIYF	TGCGCCAGCAGCCCGGTGACGGAGAGCTCTGGAAACACCATATATTTT
TRBJ2-1	TRBD1	TRBV28	CASSSRQGDNEQFF	TGTGCCAGCAGTTCGAGACAGGGCGACAATGAGCAGTTCTTC
TRBJ1-2	NA	TRBV18	CASSPAGSAYRSYGYTF	TGTGCCAGCTCACCAGCAGGGTCGGCATATAGGAGCTATGGCTACACCTTC
TRBJ2-7	NA	TRBV25-1	CASSEQGTYEQYF	TGTGCCAGCAGTGAACAGGGCACATACGAGCAGTACTTC
TRBJ2-7	TRBD2	TRBV9	CASSSSGALYEQYF	TGTGCCAGCAGTTCCAGCGGGGCTCTTTACGAGCAGTACTTC
TRBJ2-7	NA	TRBV29-1	CSAWGLRTYEQYF	TGCAGCGCCTGGGGGCTCCGTACCTACGAGCAGTACTTC
TRBJ2-1	TRBD1	TRBV29-1	CSVGDSGEQFF	TGCAGCGTGGGGGACAGTGGTGAGCAGTTCTTC
TRBJ2-7	NA	TRBV9	CASSVNGAYEQYF	TGTGCCAGCAGCGTAAACGGGGCCTACGAGCAGTACTTC
TRBJ2-3	NA	TRBV28	CASSLSQGTTDTQYF	TGTGCCAGCAGTTTATCGCAGGGGACCACAGATACGCAGTATTTT
TRBJ1-5	NA	TRBV2	CASIKGRGNQPQHF	TGTGCCAGCATCAAAGGCAGGGGAAATCAGCCCCAGCATTTT
TRBJ2-1	TRBD2	TRBV9	CASSWKDGGGYNEQFF	TGTGCCAGCAGCTGGAAGGATGGGGGGGGATACAATGAGCAGTTCTTC
TRBJ1-2	TRBD1	TRBV9	CASEGQGYGYTF	TGTGCCAGCGAGGGACAGGGCTATGGCTACACCTTC
TRBJ1-2	NA	TRBV6-5	CASSIGVRDGYTF	TGTGCCAGCAGTATAGGGGTTAGAGATGGCTACACCTTC
TRBJ2-1	TRBD2	TRBV6-1	CASLAGVEYNEQFF	TGTGCCAGCCTAGCGGGAGTGGAATACAATGAGCAGTTCTTC
TRBJ1-1	NA	TRBV9	CASNYLEEAMNTEAFF	TGTGCCAGCAACTATTTAGAGGAGGCGATGAACACTGAAGCTTTCTTT
TRBJ2-3	NA	TRBV30	CAWSGGGSTDTQYF	TGTGCCTGGAGTGGCGGCGGGAGCACAGATACGCAGTATTTT
TRBJ1-2	NA	TRBV2	CASSVDSTNYGYTF	TGTGCCAGCAGTGTTGACAGTACTAACTATGGCTACACCTTC
TRBJ1-1	TRBD1	TRBV4-1	CASSQVTGGVETEAFF	TGCGCCAGCAGCCAAGTAACAGGGGGAGTTGAGACTGAAGCTTTCTTT
TRBJ2-3	TRBD2	TRBV5-1	CASIAGGPRDTQYF	TGCGCCAGCATAGCGGGGGGGCCCAGAGATACGCAGTATTTT
TRBJ2-7	TRBD1	TRBV5-1	CASSLEPGTDSYEQYF	TGCGCCAGCAGCTTGGAACCGGGGACAGACTCCTACGAGCAGTACTTC
TRBJ2-7	NA	TRBV6-5	CASSYSLGSGYEQYF	TGTGCCAGCAGTTACTCACTGGGGAGCGGCTACGAGCAGTACTTC
TRBJ1-2	TRBD1	TRBV4-1	CASSLTPGQGNYGYTF	TGCGCCAGCAGCCTCACACCGGGACAGGGGAACTATGGCTACACCTTC
TRBJ1-2	NA	TRBV19	CASSGQAYYGYTF	TGTGCCAGTAGTGGGCAGGCTTACTATGGCTACACCTTC
TRBJ1-5	NA	TRBV18	CASSPTTGPNQPQHF	TGTGCCAGCTCTCCCACGACAGGCCCTAATCAGCCCCAGCATTTT
TRBJ2-3	NA	TRBV4-1	CASSQPIEENTQYF	TGCGCCAGCAGCCAACCCATCGAGGAGAATACGCAGTATTTT
TRBJ1-4	TRBD1	TRBV13	CASSLRQGNEKLFF	TGTGCCAGCAGCCTTAGACAGGGCAATGAAAAACTGTTTTTT
TRBJ2-7	TRBD2	TRBV25-1	CASSGGTGGKSYEQYF	TGTGCCAGCAGTGGGGGGACGGGAGGGAAGTCCTACGAGCAGTACTTC